This T cell receptor beta chain was retrieved from a study of blood T cell repertoires in COVID-19. As for the study in general: In each case, the material was cDNA or gDNA derived from T cells, B-cell-depleted T cells, or PBMCs.

This study enrolled people aged about 18 to 90 from about two dozen US geographic areas. Original analysis: Amplifying reference gene primers gave estimates of nucleated cell counts. Clones were read by immunoSEQ multiplex PCR, and TCRdb kept only the in-frame ones, dropping some. From that table come the V and J calls and clone size; the DNA was used to work out D and trimming. The sample yields about 130,000 clones, about nine tenths seen once. Germline values: CDR1 SGHNT, CDR2 YYREEE (reference sequence). This CDR3 region has 14 residues. V was clipped by 4 bases and J by 5 bases; unmatched bases: 7.

J is TRBJ2-7 and V is TRBV5-4; 9 nucleotides align to TRBD1. The receptor was derived from a man aged 50 or older who had recovered from COVID-19. The sample comprised PBMCs or T cells enriched from blood (not recorded which). The CDR3 bases are TGTGCCAGCAGCCGGGGACAGGGAAAAGACGAGCAGTACTTC. It yields the protein CASSRGQGKDEQYF.